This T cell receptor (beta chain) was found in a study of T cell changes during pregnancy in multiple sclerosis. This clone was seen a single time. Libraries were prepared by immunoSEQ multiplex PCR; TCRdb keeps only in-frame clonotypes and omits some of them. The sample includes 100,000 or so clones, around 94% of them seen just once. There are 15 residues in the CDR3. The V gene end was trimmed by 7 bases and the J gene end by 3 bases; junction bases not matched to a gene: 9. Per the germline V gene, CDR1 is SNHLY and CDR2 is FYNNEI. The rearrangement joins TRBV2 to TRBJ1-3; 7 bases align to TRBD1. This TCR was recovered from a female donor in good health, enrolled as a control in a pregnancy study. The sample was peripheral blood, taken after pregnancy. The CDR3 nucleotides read TGTGCCAGCACCTTCGACAGGGCAGGTGGAAACACCATATATTTT. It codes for CASTFDRAGGNTIYF.